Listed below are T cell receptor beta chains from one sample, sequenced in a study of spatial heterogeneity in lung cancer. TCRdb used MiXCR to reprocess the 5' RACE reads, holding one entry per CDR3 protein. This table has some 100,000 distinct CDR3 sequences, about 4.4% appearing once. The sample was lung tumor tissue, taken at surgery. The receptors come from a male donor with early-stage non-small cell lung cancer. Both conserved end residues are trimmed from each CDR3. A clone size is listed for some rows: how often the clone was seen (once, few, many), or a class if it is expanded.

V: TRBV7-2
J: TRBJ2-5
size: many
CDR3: ASSYRDWGMETQY

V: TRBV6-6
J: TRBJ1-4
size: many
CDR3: ASSPPSLELF

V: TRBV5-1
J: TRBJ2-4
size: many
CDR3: ASSPPEGQGNDIQY

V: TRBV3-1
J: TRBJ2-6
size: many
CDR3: ASRLTGLGANVLT

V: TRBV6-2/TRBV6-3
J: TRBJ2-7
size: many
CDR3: ASSVQGPYEQY

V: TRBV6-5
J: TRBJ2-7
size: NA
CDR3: ASSYRREGEEQY

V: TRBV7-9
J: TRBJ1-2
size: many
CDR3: ASSLEGTIGYT

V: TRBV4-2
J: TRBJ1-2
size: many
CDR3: ASSLNLGGATGYT

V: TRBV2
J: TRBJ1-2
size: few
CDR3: ASSRQVLGYT

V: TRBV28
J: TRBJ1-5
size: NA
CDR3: ASSNRGYQPQH

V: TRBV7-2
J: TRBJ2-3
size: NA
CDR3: ASSSGLAGTDTQY

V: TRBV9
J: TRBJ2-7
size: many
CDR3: ASSLGPEQY

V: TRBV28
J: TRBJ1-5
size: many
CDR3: ASSLWGKRQNLGKPQH

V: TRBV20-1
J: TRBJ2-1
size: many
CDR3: SAPTSGITNEQF

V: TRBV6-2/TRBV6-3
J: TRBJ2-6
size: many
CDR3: ATHLSGANVLT

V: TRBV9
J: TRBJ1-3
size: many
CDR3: ASSVGDSSSGNTIY

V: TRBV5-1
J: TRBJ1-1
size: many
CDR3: ASSPLQGPLANTEAF

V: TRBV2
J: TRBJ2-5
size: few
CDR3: ASRPGQGIETQY

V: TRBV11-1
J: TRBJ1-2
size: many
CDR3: ASSPRPRDGYT

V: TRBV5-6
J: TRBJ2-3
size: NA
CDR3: ASSWPGTSTDTQY

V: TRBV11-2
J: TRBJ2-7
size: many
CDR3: ASSRTVLVYEQY

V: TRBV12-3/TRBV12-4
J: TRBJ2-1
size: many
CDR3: ASTIAGGTHEQF

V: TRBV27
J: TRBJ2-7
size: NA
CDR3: ASSFLAGPSEQY

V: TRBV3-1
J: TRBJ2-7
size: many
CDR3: ATRGTSGTYSSYEQY

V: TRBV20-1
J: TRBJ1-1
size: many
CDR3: SAAGKKVITEAF

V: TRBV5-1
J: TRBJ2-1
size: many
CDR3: ASSLSPGLHNEQF

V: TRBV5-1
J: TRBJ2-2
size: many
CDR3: ASSLSQGASGELF

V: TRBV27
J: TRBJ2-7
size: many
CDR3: ASSLEGGTYEQY

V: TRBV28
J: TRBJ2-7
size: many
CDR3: ASSYSGTVNPPYEQY

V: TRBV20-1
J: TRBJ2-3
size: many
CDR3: SAGLELSSTDTQY

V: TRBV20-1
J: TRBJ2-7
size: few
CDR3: SARDLGGQLAREQY

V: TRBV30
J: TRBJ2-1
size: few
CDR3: AWSVGSMSYNEQF

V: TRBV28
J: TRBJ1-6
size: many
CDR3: ASSFLRGSPLH

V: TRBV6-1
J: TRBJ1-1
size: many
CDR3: ASSEPGDGTEAF

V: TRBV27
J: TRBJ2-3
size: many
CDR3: ASSPPRLAGEWDTQY

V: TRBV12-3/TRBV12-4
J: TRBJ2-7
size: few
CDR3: ASSSRRGHYEQY

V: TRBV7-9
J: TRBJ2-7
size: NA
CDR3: ASTTPPPDREKYEQY

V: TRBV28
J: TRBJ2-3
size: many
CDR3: ASSGASGRIDTQY

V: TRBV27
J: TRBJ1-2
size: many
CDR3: ASSLLAGDYGYT

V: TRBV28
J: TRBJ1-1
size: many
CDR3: ASRRGVRAF

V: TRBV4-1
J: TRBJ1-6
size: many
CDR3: ASSQESGQGSSYNSPLH

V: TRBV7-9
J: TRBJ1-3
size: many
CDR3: ASSRNSGNTIY

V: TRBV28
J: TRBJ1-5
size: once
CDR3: ASSSPGDSEPQH

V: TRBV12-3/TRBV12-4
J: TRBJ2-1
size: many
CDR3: ASRMRQFYARNNEQF